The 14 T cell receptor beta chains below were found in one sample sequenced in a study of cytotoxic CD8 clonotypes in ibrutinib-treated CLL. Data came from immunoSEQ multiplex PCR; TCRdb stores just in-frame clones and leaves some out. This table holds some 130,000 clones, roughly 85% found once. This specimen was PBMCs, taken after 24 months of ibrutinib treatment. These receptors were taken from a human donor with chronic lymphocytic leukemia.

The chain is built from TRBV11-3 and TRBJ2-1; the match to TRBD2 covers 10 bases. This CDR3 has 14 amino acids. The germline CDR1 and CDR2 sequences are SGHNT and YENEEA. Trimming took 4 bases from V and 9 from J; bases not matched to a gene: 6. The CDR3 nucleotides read TGTGCCAGCAGCTCCCTAGCGGGGGAGGGTGAGCAGTTCTTC. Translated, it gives CASSSLAGEGEQFF.

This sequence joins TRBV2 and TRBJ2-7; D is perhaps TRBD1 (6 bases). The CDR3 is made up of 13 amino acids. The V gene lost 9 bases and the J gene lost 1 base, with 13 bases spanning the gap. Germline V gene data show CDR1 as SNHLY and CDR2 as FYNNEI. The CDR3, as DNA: TGTGCCAGTAACGCGGACAGATCCTACGAGCAGTACTTC. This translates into CASNADRSYEQYF.

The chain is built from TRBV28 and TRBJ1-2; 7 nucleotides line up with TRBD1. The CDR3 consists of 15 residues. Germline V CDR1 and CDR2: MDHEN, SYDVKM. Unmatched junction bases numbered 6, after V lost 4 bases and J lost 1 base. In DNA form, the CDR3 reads TGTGCCAGCAGTTGGGCAGGGGGAGGTAACTATGGCTACACCTTC. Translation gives CASSWAGGGNYGYTF.

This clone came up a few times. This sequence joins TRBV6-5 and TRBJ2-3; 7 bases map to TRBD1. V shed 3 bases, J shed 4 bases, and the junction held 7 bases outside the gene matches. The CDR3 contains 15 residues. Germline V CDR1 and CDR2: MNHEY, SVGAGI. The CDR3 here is CASSYSAGGADTQYF. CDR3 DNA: TGTGCCAGCAGTTATTCGGCAGGGGGTGCAGATACGCAGTATTTT.

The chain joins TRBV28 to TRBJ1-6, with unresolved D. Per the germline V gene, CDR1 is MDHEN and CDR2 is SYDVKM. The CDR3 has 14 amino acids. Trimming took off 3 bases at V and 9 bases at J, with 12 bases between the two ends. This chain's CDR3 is CASSLVPLRSPLHF. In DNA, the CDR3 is TGTGCCAGCAGTTTGGTCCCGTTACGTTCACCCCTCCACTTT.

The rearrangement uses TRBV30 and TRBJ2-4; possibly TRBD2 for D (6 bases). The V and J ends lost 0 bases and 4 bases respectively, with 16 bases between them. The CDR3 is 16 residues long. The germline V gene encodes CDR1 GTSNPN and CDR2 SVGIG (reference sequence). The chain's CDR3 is CAWSVRTAGSKNIQYF. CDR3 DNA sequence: TGTGCCTGGAGTGTACGGACGGCGGGGTCAAAAAACATTCAGTACTTC.

CDR3 DNA sequence: TGTGCCAGCAGCTTCCCAACCGGGGAGCTGTTTTTT. It is translated as CASSFPTGELFF. This chain connects TRBV7-2 to TRBJ2-2; no reliable D call. The CDR3 runs 12 residues. CDR1 and CDR2 (germline): SGHTA, FQGNSA. The V end was cut by 3 bases, the J end by 5 bases, with 4 bases between.

CDR3 nucleotide sequence: TGTGCCAGCAGCGAGGGGGGAGCTCAGCCCCAGCATTTT. Its protein product is CASSEGGAQPQHF. V and J are TRBV27 and TRBJ1-5; tentatively, D is TRBD1 (6 bases). Germline V gene data show CDR1 as MNHEY and CDR2 as SMNVEV (reference sequence). The length of the CDR3 is 13 residues. V was trimmed by 6 bases and J by 6 bases, leaving 12 bases between them.

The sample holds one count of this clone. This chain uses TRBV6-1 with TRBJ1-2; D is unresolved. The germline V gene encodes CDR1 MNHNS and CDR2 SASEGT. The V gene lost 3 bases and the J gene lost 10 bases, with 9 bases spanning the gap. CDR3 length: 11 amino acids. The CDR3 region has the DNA TGTGCCAGCAGTGAGCAGGCCCTCTACACCTTC. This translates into CASSEQALYTF.

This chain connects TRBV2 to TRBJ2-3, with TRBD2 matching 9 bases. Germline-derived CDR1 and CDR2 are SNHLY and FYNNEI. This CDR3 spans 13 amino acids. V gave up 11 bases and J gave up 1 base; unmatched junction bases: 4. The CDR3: CAWKRGGTDTQYF. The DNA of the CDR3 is TGTGCCTGGAAGCGGGGGGGCACAGATACGCAGTATTTT.

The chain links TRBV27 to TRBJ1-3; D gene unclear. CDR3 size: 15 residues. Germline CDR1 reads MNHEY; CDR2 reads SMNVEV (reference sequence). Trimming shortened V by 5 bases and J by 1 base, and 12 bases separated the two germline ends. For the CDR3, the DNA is TGTGCCAGCAGTCTCTCAATCGGGTCTGGAAACACCATATATTTT. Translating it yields CASSLSIGSGNTIYF.

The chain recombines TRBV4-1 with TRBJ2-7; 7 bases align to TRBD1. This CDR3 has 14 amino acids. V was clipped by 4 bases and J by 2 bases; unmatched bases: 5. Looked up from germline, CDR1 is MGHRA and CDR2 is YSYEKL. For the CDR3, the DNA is TGCGCCAGCAGCCGGCCGGGACAGCCCTACGAGCAGTACTTC. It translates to CASSRPGQPYEQYF.

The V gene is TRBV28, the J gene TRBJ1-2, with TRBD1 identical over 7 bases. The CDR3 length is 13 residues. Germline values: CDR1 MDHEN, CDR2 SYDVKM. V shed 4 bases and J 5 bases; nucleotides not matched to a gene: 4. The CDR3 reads CASSSGQPYGYTF. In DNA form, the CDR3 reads TGTGCCAGCAGTTCGGGACAGCCATATGGCTACACCTTC.

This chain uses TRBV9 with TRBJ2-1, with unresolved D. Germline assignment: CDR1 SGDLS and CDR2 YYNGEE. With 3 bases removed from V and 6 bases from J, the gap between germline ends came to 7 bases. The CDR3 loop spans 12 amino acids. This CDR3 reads CASSGGLNEQFF. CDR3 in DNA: TGTGCCAGCAGCGGTGGTCTCAATGAGCAGTTCTTC.